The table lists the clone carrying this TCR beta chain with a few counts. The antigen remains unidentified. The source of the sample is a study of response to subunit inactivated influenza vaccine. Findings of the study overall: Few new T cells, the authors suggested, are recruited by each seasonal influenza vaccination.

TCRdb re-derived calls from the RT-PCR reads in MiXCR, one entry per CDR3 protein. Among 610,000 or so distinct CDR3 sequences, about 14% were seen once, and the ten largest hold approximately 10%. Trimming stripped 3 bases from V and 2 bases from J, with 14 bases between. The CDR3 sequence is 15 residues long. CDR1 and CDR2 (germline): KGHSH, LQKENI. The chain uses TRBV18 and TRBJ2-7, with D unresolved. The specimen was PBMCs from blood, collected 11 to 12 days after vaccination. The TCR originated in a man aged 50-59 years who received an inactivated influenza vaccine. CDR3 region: CASSPDGLATYEQYF. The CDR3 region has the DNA TGTGCCAGCTCACCCGACGGCCTTGCGACCTACGAGCAGTACTTC.